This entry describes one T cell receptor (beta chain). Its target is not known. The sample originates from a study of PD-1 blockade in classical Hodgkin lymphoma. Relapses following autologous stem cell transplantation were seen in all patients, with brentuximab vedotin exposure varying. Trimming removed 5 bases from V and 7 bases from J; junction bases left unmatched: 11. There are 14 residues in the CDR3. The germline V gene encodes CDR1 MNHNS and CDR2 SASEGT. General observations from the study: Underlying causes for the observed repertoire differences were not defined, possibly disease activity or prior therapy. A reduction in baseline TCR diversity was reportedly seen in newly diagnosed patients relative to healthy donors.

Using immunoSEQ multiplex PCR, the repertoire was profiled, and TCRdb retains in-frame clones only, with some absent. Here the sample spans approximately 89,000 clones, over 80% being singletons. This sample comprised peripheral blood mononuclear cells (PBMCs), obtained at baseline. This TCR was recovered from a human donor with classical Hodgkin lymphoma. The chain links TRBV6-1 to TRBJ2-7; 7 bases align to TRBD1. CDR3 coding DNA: TGTGCCAGCAGTCTGCCGGGACAGCATAGGGAGCAGTACTTC. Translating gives CASSLPGQHREQYF.